A selection of T cell receptor beta chains follows, all from one sample in a study of shared clonotypes between healthy human individuals. The protocol was immunoSEQ multiplex PCR, while the TCRdb copy is restricted to in-frame clones and leaves out a portion. The sample yields a few hundred thousand clones, roughly 97% seen once. Sequencing was carried out using naive CD4+ T cells sorted from blood. The receptors originated from a young woman in good health. CDR3s include the opening cysteine and the closing phenylalanine or tryptophan. Each record gives: D gene, clone size, V gene, J gene, CDR3 DNA, CDR3 protein. A D gene is named only where the DNA matches it firmly. Where a row states a size, it is once, few, many or the class of an expanded clone; other rows omit it.

NA	NA	TRBV29-1	TRBJ1-4	TGCAGCGCATGGACGGGTAATGAAAAACTGTTTTTT	CSAWTGNEKLFF
NA	NA	TRBV28	TRBJ2-3	TGTGCCAGCAGTTTAAATTCCTTAATAGATACGCAGTATTTT	CASSLNSLIDTQYF
NA	NA	TRBV6-6	TRBJ2-7	TGTGCCAGCAGTTCGACGTATTCAGCCTACGAGCAGTACTTC	CASSSTYSAYEQYF
TRBD2	NA	TRBV2	TRBJ2-3	TGTGCCAGCAGGGAGGGACTAGCGGGATTCAGAGATACGCAGTATTTT	CASREGLAGFRDTQYF
TRBD2	NA	TRBV28	TRBJ2-1	TGTGCCAGCAGTTTATTCTTCGGCGGGAGTCGGGATGAGCAGTTCTTC	CASSLFFGGSRDEQFF
TRBD1	NA	TRBV28	TRBJ1-2	TGTGCCAGCAGTCCCGGGACAGCCTCATTCTATGGCTACACCTTC	CASSPGTASFYGYTF
TRBD1	once	TRBV28	TRBJ1-5	TGTGCCAGCAGTCCCGGGACAGGGTTTCAGCCCCAGCATTTT	CASSPGTGFQPQHF
NA	NA	TRBV25-1	TRBJ1-3	TGTGCCAGCAGTGACCCAGGGTCCTCTGGAAACACCATATATTTT	CASSDPGSSGNTIYF
TRBD1	NA	TRBV19	TRBJ1-5	TGTGCCAGTAGTAGCGGACAGGGGAGCAATCAGCCCCAGCATTTT	CASSSGQGSNQPQHF
TRBD2	NA	TRBV4-1	TRBJ2-1	TGCGCCAGCAGCCAAATATCTCGGGGACTAGGATTTATTGAGCAGTTCTTC	CASSQISRGLGFIEQFF
NA	NA	TRBV6-5	TRBJ2-7	TGTGCCAGCAGTCAACCAGCGGGCTACGAGCAGTACTTC	CASSQPAGYEQYF
TRBD1	NA	TRBV6-5	TRBJ1-5	TGTGCCAGCAGGACGGACAGGGAGGTCAATCAGCCCCAGCATTTT	CASRTDREVNQPQHF
NA	NA	TRBV7-2	TRBJ2-5	TGTGCCAGCACTCCCCGGGACTTTCAAGAGACCCAGTACTTC	CASTPRDFQETQYF
NA	NA	TRBV5-1	TRBJ2-7	TGCGCCAGCAGTCGTGGGGTTACCTCCTACGAGCAGTACTTC	CASSRGVTSYEQYF
TRBD2	NA	TRBV29-1	TRBJ2-2	TGCAGCGTTGTAGGTCTAGCGGGAACCGGGGAGCTGTTTTTT	CSVVGLAGTGELFF
NA	NA	TRBV28	TRBJ2-7	TGTGCCAGCTCCTTAGGCGGGAAGATCTACGAGCAGTACTTC	CASSLGGKIYEQYF
NA	NA	TRBV10-1	TRBJ1-5	TGCGCCCCGGACCAGGGCACTTATAGCAATCAGCCCCAGCATTTT	CAPDQGTYSNQPQHF
NA	NA	TRBV5-1	TRBJ2-5	TGCGCCAGCAGCTTGGGCAGCCAAGAGACCCAGTACTTC	CASSLGSQETQYF
NA	NA	TRBV7-2	TRBJ2-4	TGTGCCAGCAGCTTAACTAGCCAGGCCAAAAACATTCAGTACTTC	CASSLTSQAKNIQYF
NA	once	TRBV27	TRBJ1-3	TGTGCCAGCAGTAATCGAACCGGGACGCTGAACACCATATATTTT	CASSNRTGTLNTIYF
NA	NA	TRBV11-2	TRBJ1-4	TGTGCCAGCAGCTTAGATCTCCAGGGTGAACTGTTTTTT	CASSLDLQGELFF
NA	NA	TRBV10-1	TRBJ2-1	TGCGCCAGCAGTGAGTCGGCTAGCTCTTTTGTAAATGAGCAGTTCTTC	CASSESASSFVNEQFF
NA	NA	TRBV4-2	TRBJ1-1	TGTGCCAGCAGCCAAGCAGGGGCGGAGGCTTTCTTT	CASSQAGAEAFF
NA	few	TRBV15	TRBJ1-2	TGTGCCACCAGCAGAGATCTGGAGAACTATGGCTACACCTTC	CATSRDLENYGYTF
TRBD2	once	TRBV19	TRBJ2-7	TGTGCCAGTAGTGGGGGACTAGCTGGTGAGCAGTACTTC	CASSGGLAGEQYF
NA	NA	TRBV11-2	TRBJ2-5	TGTGCCAGCAGCTTAGGGGTGGGTTCGGGTGGAGAGACCCAGTACTTC	CASSLGVGSGGETQYF
TRBD1	NA	TRBV7-2	TRBJ1-5	TGTGCCAGCAGCTTAGACGGGACAGGGAATCAGCCCCAGCATTTT	CASSLDGTGNQPQHF
TRBD1	NA	TRBV2	TRBJ1-6	TGTGCCAGCGTACCCAACAGGGGGTTAAATTCACCCCTCCACTTT	CASVPNRGLNSPLHF
NA	NA	TRBV5-1	TRBJ1-1	TGCGCCAGCAGCTTGGACAAACGGCGGAACACTGAAGCTTTCTTT	CASSLDKRRNTEAFF
NA	NA	TRBV14	TRBJ2-7	TGTGCCAGCAGCCGAGATTCCTACGAGCAGTACTTC	CASSRDSYEQYF
NA	NA	TRBV19	TRBJ1-3	TGTGCCAGTAACGGGCCTCTCTCTGGAAACACCATATATTTT	CASNGPLSGNTIYF
NA	NA	TRBV30	TRBJ2-5	TGTGCCTGGAGTTCGGGACGATGGGTACAGACCCAGTACTTC	CAWSSGRWVQTQYF
NA	NA	TRBV10-1	TRBJ2-3	TGCGCCAGCACCGGGCCGAGAGGAGCAGATACGCAGTATTTT	CASTGPRGADTQYF
NA	NA	TRBV2	TRBJ2-7	TGTGCCAGCAGTGAAGGTGTTCCCTACGAGCAGTACTTC	CASSEGVPYEQYF
NA	NA	TRBV7-6	TRBJ2-5	TGTGCCAGCAGCTTAGCTTATACAGTTGAGACCCAGTACTTC	CASSLAYTVETQYF
TRBD1	NA	TRBV13	TRBJ1-2	TGTGCCAGCAGCTTAAGGCAGGACAGGGGCAGGTATGGCTACACCTTC	CASSLRQDRGRYGYTF
NA	NA	TRBV4-1	TRBJ1-4	TGCGCCAGCAGCCACCCCGGCCGGGCAACTAATGAAAAACTGTTTTTT	CASSHPGRATNEKLFF
TRBD2	NA	TRBV5-6	TRBJ2-7	TGTGCCAGCAGCCACTGGGGGGGCGAGCAGTACTTC	CASSHWGGEQYF
TRBD1	NA	TRBV10-2	TRBJ2-7	TGCGCCAGCAGTGACCTGGGACAGGTTAGCTCCTACGAGCAGTACTTC	CASSDLGQVSSYEQYF
NA	once	TRBV28	TRBJ2-7	TGTGCCAGCCTATTAAGGGATGCCTACGAGCAGTACTTC	CASLLRDAYEQYF